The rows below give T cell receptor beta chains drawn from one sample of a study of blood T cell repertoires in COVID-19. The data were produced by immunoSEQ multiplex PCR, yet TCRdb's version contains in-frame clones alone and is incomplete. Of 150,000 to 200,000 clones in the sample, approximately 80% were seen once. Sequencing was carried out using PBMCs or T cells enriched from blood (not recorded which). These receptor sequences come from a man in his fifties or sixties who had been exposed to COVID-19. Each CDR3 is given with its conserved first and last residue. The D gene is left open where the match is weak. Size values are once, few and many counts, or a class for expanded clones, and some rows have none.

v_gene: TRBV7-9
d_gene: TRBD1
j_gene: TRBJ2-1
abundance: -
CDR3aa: CASSQMGQGDEQFF
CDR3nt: TGTGCCAGCAGCCAAATGGGGCAGGGGGATGAGCAGTTCTTC

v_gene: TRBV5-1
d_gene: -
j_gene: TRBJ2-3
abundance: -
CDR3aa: CASSKIDYQADTQYF
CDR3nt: TGCGCCAGTTCGAAAATTGACTACCAGGCAGATACGCAGTATTTT

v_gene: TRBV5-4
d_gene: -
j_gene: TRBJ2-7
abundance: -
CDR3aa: CASSRRASSYEQYF
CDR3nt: TGTGCCAGCAGCAGAAGAGCCTCATCCTACGAGCAGTACTTC

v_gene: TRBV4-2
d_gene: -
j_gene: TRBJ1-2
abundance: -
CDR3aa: CASSQVQALSGYTF
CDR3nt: TGTGCCAGCAGCCAAGTGCAGGCACTCAGTGGCTACACCTTC

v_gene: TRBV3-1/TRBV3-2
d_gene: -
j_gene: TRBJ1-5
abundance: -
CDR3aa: CASSQDQRRPQHF
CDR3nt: TGTGCCAGCAGCCAAGATCAGCGTCGGCCCCAGCATTTT

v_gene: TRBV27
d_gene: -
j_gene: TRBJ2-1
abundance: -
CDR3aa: CASSLKGPYNEQFF
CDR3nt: TGTGCCAGCAGTTTAAAGGGGCCCTACAATGAGCAGTTCTTC

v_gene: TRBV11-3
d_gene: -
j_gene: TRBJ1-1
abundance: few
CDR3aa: CASSLGRREVRDTEAFF
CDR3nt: TGTGCCAGCAGCTTAGGGCGTCGGGAGGTTCGGGACACTGAAGCTTTCTTT

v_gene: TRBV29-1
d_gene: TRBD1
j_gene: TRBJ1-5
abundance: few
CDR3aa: CSVHTGGVGQPQHF
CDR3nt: TGCAGCGTACACACAGGGGGCGTAGGTCAGCCCCAGCATTTT

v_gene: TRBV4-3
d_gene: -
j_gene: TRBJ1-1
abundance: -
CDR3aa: CASSQELQGRTEAFF
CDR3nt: TGCGCCAGCAGCCAAGAACTCCAGGGCAGAACTGAAGCTTTCTTT

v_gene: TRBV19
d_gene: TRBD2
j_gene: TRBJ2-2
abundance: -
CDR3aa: CASKGTSGNTGELFF
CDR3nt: TGTGCCAGTAAAGGGACTAGCGGAAACACCGGGGAGCTGTTTTTT

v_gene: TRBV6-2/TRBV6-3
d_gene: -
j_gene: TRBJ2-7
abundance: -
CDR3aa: CASSYPPGYEQYF
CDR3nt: TGTGCCAGCAGTTACCCACCAGGGTACGAGCAGTACTTC

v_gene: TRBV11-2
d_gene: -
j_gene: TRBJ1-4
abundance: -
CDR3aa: CASSPRPIEKLFF
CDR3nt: TGTGCCAGCAGCCCACGCCCTATCGAAAAACTGTTTTTT

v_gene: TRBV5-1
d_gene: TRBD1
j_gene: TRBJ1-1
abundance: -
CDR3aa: CASSAGQGLNTEAFF
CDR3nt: TGCGCCAGCAGCGCGGGACAGGGGTTGAACACTGAAGCTTTCTTT

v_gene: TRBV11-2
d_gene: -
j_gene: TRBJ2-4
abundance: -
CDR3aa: CASSLDWGVIQYF
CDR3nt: TGTGCCAGCAGCTTAGATTGGGGGGTCATTCAGTACTTC

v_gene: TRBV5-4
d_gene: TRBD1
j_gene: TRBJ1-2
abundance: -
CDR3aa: CASSPGQETYGYTF
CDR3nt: TGTGCCAGCAGCCCGGGACAGGAGACCTATGGCTACACCTTC

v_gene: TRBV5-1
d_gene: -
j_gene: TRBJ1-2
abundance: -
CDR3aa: CASSLGDRNYGYTF
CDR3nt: TGCGCCAGCAGCTTGGGTGACAGGAACTATGGCTACACCTTC

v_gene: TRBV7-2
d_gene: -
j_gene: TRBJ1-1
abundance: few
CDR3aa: CASSLIVNTEAFF
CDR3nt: TGTGCCAGCAGCTTAATCGTAAACACTGAAGCTTTCTTT

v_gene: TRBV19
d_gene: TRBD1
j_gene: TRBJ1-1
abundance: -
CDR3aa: CASSKRRGQVNTEAFF
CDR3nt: TGTGCCAGTAGTAAGCGGAGGGGACAGGTGAACACTGAAGCTTTCTTT

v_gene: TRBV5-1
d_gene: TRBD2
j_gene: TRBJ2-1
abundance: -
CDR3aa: CASSLTGTTYNEQFF
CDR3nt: TGCGCCAGCAGCCTAACCGGGACTACCTACAATGAGCAGTTCTTC

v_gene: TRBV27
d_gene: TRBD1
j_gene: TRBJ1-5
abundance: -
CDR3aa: CASSFGSGGGSNQPQHF
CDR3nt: TGTGCCAGCAGTTTCGGGTCAGGGGGAGGCAGCAATCAGCCCCAGCATTTT

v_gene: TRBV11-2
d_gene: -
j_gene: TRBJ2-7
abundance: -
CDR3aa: CASSSEPASTYEQYF
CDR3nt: TGTGCCAGCAGCTCCGAGCCCGCCTCTACCTACGAGCAGTACTTC

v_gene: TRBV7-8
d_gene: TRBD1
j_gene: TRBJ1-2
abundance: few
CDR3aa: CASSDRGNYGYTF
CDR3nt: TGTGCCAGCAGCGACAGGGGGAACTATGGCTACACCTTC

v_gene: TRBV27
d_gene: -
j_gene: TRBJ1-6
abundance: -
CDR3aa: CASSLFGTLNNSPLHF
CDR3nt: TGTGCCAGCAGTTTGTTTGGGACACTTAATAATTCACCCCTCCACTTT

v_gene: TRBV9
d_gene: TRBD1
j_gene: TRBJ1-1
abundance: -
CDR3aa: CASGTGGVSEAFF
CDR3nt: TGTGCCAGCGGAACAGGGGGAGTTTCTGAAGCTTTCTTT

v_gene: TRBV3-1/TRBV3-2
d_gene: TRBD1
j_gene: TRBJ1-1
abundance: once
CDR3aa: CASRLGDRAGTEAFF
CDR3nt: TGTGCCAGCAGACTCGGGGACAGGGCCGGCACTGAAGCTTTCTTT

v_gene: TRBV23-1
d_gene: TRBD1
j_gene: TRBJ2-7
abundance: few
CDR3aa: CASSHDRGPLEQYF
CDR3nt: TGCGCCAGCAGTCATGACAGGGGGCCTCTCGAGCAGTACTTC

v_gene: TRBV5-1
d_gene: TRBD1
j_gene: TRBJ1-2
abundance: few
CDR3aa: CASSPLRDRGDGYTF
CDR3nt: TGCGCCAGCAGCCCGCTCCGGGACAGGGGTGATGGCTACACCTTC

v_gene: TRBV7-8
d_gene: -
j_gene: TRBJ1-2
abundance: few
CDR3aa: CASSLAGQPSYGYTF
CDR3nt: TGTGCCAGCAGCTTAGCGGGTCAGCCTAGCTATGGCTACACCTTC

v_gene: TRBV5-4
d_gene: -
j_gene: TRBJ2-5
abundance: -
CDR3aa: CASSLAGSAGETQYF
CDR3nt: TGTGCCAGCAGCCTGGCGGGGTCAGCCGGTGAGACCCAGTACTTC

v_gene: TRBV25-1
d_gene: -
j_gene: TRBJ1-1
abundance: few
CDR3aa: CASRAGGLTEAFF
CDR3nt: TGTGCCAGCAGGGCGGGGGGCCTCACTGAAGCTTTCTTT

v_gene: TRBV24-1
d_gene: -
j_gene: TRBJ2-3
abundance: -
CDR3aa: CATSDHGRGTQYF
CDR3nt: TGTGCCACCAGTGACCACGGGAGAGGTACGCAGTATTTT

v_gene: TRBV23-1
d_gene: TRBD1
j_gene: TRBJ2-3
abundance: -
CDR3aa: CASSVATGTAQYF
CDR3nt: TGCGCCAGCAGTGTCGCCACCGGGACAGCGCAGTATTTT

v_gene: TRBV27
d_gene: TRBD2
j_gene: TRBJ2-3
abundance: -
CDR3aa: CASRVLAGGTGTQYF
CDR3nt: TGTGCCAGCAGGGTACTAGCGGGAGGGACCGGTACGCAGTATTTT